This T cell receptor beta chain was identified during a study of CD8 T cells in Susac syndrome. This clonotype was seen just once. Random hexamers were used to reverse transcribe the RNA input (about 0.45 to 1 ug). An immunoSEQ multiplex PCR generated amplified TCR beta CDR3 products spanning 54 Vbeta and 13 Jbeta. Each CDR3 protein is one row after TCRdb ran MiXCR on the immunoSEQ multiplex PCR reads. This table has tens of thousands of distinct CDR3 sequences, approximately 94% appearing once. Each multiple sclerosis control was a treatment-naive patient with relapsing-remitting disease that was either stable or active. The authors negatively isolated CD8+ and CD4+ T cells and FACS-enriched TEMRA cells. The J segment lost 4 bases and the V segment lost 1 base, leaving 15 bases of the junction unmatched. The length of the CDR3 is 19 residues. Germline lookup yields CDR1 MNHEY and CDR2 SMNVEV (reference sequence).

This receptor was obtained from a human donor with multiple sclerosis. The chain combines TRBV27 with TRBJ2-3, with 9 bases lining up with TRBD1. Sample: CD8+ T cells from PBMCs. The CDR3 nucleotides are TGTGCCAGCAGTTTATTACCGGGACAGGGCGCAATCAGCCCAGATACGCAGTATTTT. It specifies CASSLLPGQGAISPDTQYF.